Shown below are 13 T cell receptor beta chains from a single sample sequenced in a study of cytomegalovirus exposure and HLA in healthy donors. With 60 Vbeta and 13 Jbeta primers, the PCR was carried out. This table comes from immunoSEQ multiplex PCR, and its TCRdb copy is limited to in-frame clones, with some not included. The sample lists approximately 110,000 clones; 74% were seen once. Sample: PBMCs. The source of these receptors is a man in his fifties in good health and CMV-seropositive.

V is TRBV2 and J is TRBJ1-3; D is undetermined. V was cut by 6 bases and J by 4 bases, with 16 bases left in between. CDR1 and CDR2 (germline): SNHLY, FYNNEI. The CDR3 loop spans 15 amino acids. The CDR3 DNA sequence: TGTGCCAGCAGCCTGGACTCAGCGGTAGGAAACACCATATATTTT. Translated, it gives CASSLDSAVGNTIYF. The complete variable domain, with remaining parts taken from reference TRBV2 and TRBJ1-3, reads EPEVTQTPSHQVTQMGQEVILRCVPISNHLYFYWYRQILGQKVEFLVSFYNNEISEKSEIFDDQFSVERPDGSNFTLKIRSTKLEDSAMYFCASSLDSAVGNTIYFGEGSWLTVV.

This clone appeared a few times. This chain links TRBV29-1 with TRBJ2-1, with D tentatively TRBD1 (6 bases). CDR1 and CDR2 from the germline V gene are SQVTM and ANQGSEA. The V and J ends lost 0 bases and 14 bases respectively, with 14 bases between them. This CDR3 comprises 12 residues. For the CDR3, the DNA is TGCAGCGTTGAAGATCTTAAAAGGGGGAAGTTCTTC. It specifies CSVEDLKRGKFF.

For the CDR3, the DNA is TGCAGCGTTGTGGATCAGACAAGAGGCTACACCTTC. Protein product: CSVVDQTRGYTF. The chain joins TRBV29-1 to TRBJ1-2; D unclear. There are 12 residues in the CDR3. Germline V gene lookup returns CDR1 SQVTM and CDR2 ANQGSEA. V lost 4 bases, J lost 8 bases, and 14 bases lay in between.

The sample holds a few counts of this clone. This rearrangement joins TRBV11-2 to TRBJ2-2; 11 positions agree with TRBD2. Germline V CDR1 and CDR2: SGHAT, FQNNGV. V dropped 5 bases and J dropped 4; count of bases not matched to a gene: 9. CDR3 size: 17 residues. CDR3 DNA: TGTGCCAGCAGCCCTATCCTAGCGGGGGGTTTCACCGGGGAGCTGTTTTTT. Residues: CASSPILAGGFTGELFF.

The chain carries TRBV28 and TRBJ2-7; maybe TRBD1 (5 bases). The CDR3 has 16 residues. Germline V gene data show CDR1 as MDHEN and CDR2 as SYDVKM. V dropped 3 bases and J dropped 0 bases, with 15 bases sitting between them. CDR3 DNA: TGTGCCAGCAGTTTGGGTGGGGCAGCAAACTCCTACGAGCAGTACTTC. This sequence encodes CASSLGGAANSYEQYF.

The chain uses TRBV5-1 and TRBJ1-2; tentatively, D is TRBD1 (5 bases). Germline V gives CDR1 SGHRS, CDR2 YFSETQ. The ends were cut back, 4 bases at V and 0 bases at J, with 7 bases in the middle. The CDR3 totals 13 residues. The CDR3 spells CASSPTANYGYTF. CDR3 DNA sequence: TGCGCCAGCAGCCCGACAGCTAACTATGGCTACACCTTC.

The chain combines TRBV7-3 with TRBJ2-5, with 12 bases matching TRBD1. With V trimmed by 3 bases and J by 4 bases, 9 bases remained unmatched. The CDR3 consists of 17 residues. Germline CDR1 reads SGHTA; CDR2 reads FQGTGA. The CDR3 here is CASSLTGTGGFGETQYF. The CDR3, as DNA: TGTGCCAGCAGCTTGACCGGGACAGGGGGCTTCGGAGAGACCCAGTACTTC.

This clone was found a few times. V gene TRBV5-5 combines with J gene TRBJ1-5; possible D gene TRBD1, 6 bases. The germline CDR1 and CDR2 sequences are SGHKS and YYEKEE (reference sequence). The CDR3 is made up of 15 amino acids. V lost 3 bases, J lost 3 bases, and 13 bases lay in between. The CDR3, as DNA: TGTGCCAGCAGCTACCAAACAGGGTTCAATCAGCCCCAGCATTTT. It codes for CASSYQTGFNQPQHF.

This clone was seen a handful of times. This sample includes further DNA sequences coding for the same CDR3. The chain joins TRBV6-1 to TRBJ2-1, with D perhaps TRBD1 (5 bases). The V gene's germline CDR1 is MNHNS and CDR2 SASEGT. The CDR3 sequence is 15 residues long. Trimming left V 6 bases short and J 0 bases short, with 12 bases between. Here the CDR3 DNA reads TGTGCCAGCAGATCAGGGTATAGCTCCTACAATGAGCAGTTCTTC. Translation gives CASRSGYSSYNEQFF.

The genes are TRBV5-1 and TRBJ2-1, with 9 positions matching TRBD1. J gave up 4 bases and V 4 bases, and 6 bases lay outside the gene matches. CDR1 is SGHRS, CDR2 YFSETQ, per germline. This CDR3 is 15 amino acids long. The CDR3 DNA follows: TGCGCCAGCAGCGCCGGACAGGGGACATACAATGAGCAGTTCTTC. This sequence encodes CASSAGQGTYNEQFF.

This clone was seen once. The chain has TRBV6-1 and TRBJ1-2, with TRBD1 matching 8 bases. The V gene end was trimmed by 10 bases and the J gene end by 8 bases; junction bases not matched to a gene: 12. Germline assignment: CDR1 MNHNS and CDR2 SASEGT. The CDR3 has 13 amino acids. The CDR3 sequence is CATRPQGALGYTF. The CDR3 DNA reads TGTGCCACCCGTCCCCAGGGGGCGTTAGGCTACACCTTC.

The chain has TRBV19 and TRBJ1-6; 8 nucleotides match TRBD1. The CDR3 totals 16 residues. Per the germline V gene, CDR1 is LNHDA and CDR2 is SQIVND (reference sequence). J was trimmed by 9 bases and V by 6 bases; bases with no gene match: 13. In nucleotides, the CDR3 is TGTGCCAGTAGGAATCACGACAGGGGCCGGGGTTCACCCCTCCACTTT. Protein product: CASRNHDRGRGSPLHF.

This rearrangement joins TRBV19 to TRBJ2-7, with 9 bases fitting TRBD1. V shed 3 bases and J 4 bases; nucleotides not matched to a gene: 7. In germline, CDR1 is LNHDA, CDR2 SQIVND (reference sequence). CDR3 length: 15 residues. The CDR3 sequence is CASSIQGTGRYEQYF. In nucleotides, the CDR3 is TGTGCCAGTAGTATCCAAGGGACAGGGAGATACGAGCAGTACTTC. Supplemented by reference TRBV19 and TRBJ2-7, the full variable domain reads DGGITQSPKYLFRKEGQNVTLSCEQNLNHDAMYWYRQDPGQGLRLIYYSQIVNDFQKGDIAEGYSVSREKKESFPLTVTSAQKNPTAFYLCASSIQGTGRYEQYFGPGTRLTVT.